A selection of T cell receptor beta chains follows, all from one sample in a study of T cell responses to AZD1222 COVID-19 vaccine. Only in-frame clones appear in the TCRdb table, and some are missing; sequencing was by immunoSEQ multiplex PCR. Among roughly 120,000 clones, 90% to 95% were seen once, and the ten largest hold about 2.7%. The sequencing used peripheral blood, collected on day 0 of AZD1222 vaccination. The origin of the receptors is an adult in good health. The CDR3 runs from the conserved cysteine through the conserved F or W. A D gene is named only where the DNA matches it firmly. The listing skips clone size in some rows; elsewhere it reads once, few, many or a size class.

length	J	size	V	D	DNA	CDR3
14	TRBJ1-4	NA	TRBV2	NA	TGTGCCAGCAGTACGGGGGTGCCACTGGAAAAACTGTTTTTT	CASSTGVPLEKLFF
14	TRBJ1-2	NA	TRBV5-1	TRBD1	TGCGCCAGCAGCTTGTCCACAGGGGTTTATGGCTACACCTTC	CASSLSTGVYGYTF
14	TRBJ1-1	NA	TRBV15	NA	TGTGCCACCAGCTGGGGACCGGGCCCAGGGAAAGCTTTCTTT	CATSWGPGPGKAFF
14	TRBJ2-2	NA	TRBV11-2	NA	TGTGCCAGCAGATTGGAGGGACGGACCGGGGAGCTGTTTTTT	CASRLEGRTGELFF
15	TRBJ2-7	NA	TRBV6-5	NA	TGTGCCAGCAGGGGGTCGGAGGCAGGGAGGTACGAGCAGTACTTC	CASRGSEAGRYEQYF
17	TRBJ2-1	NA	TRBV5-6	NA	TGTGCCAGCAGCATACCACCGGACCTCGGGAGAACGGTTGAGCAGTTCTTC	CASSIPPDLGRTVEQFF
17	TRBJ2-2	once	TRBV9	NA	TGTGCCAGCAGCGTAGGGGGTCTCTCTTCGGGCACCGGGGAGCTGTTTTTT	CASSVGGLSSGTGELFF
16	TRBJ2-2	NA	TRBV28	TRBD1	TGTGCCAGCAGTCCACCTCCGGGACAGGGGTCCGGGGAGCTGTTTTTT	CASSPPPGQGSGELFF
12	TRBJ2-1	NA	TRBV3-1/TRBV3-2	NA	TGTGCCAGCAGCCAAGATAGGGGTGAGCAGTTCTTC	CASSQDRGEQFF
18	TRBJ1-2	NA	TRBV11-2	NA	TGTGCCAGCAGCTTATACCCCCTGAGTAGCTCGATTAACTATGGCTACACCTTC	CASSLYPLSSSINYGYTF
11	TRBJ2-7	NA	TRBV3-1/TRBV3-2	NA	TGTGCCAGCAGCCAAGAGGGGGAGCAGTACTTC	CASSQEGEQYF
14	TRBJ1-1	NA	TRBV3-1/TRBV3-2	TRBD1	TGTGCCAGCAGACAGACAGGGATGAACACTGAAGCTTTCTTT	CASRQTGMNTEAFF
13	TRBJ2-7	few	TRBV27	NA	TGTGCCAGCAGTTTGGGCGCGCTCTACGAGCAGTACTTC	CASSLGALYEQYF